These T cell receptor beta chains were read from a single sample in a study of cytomegalovirus exposure and HLA in healthy donors. The method was immunoSEQ multiplex PCR; TCRdb's version includes in-frame clones alone and lacks a portion of them. The sample includes 35,000 to 40,000 clones, 70% to 75% of them seen just once. Material: PBMCs. The receptors originated from a man aged 25 to 40 in good health and CMV-seronegative. Each CDR3 is given with its conserved first and last residue. Fields, in order: CDR3 protein, D gene, CDR3 length, V gene. A D gene is named only where the DNA matches it firmly.

cdr3_aa: CASSLAMNTEAFF
d_call: -
cdr3_length: 13
v_call: TRBV7-6

cdr3_aa: CASSAQQGASYEQYF
d_call: TRBD1
cdr3_length: 15
v_call: TRBV7-2

cdr3_aa: CASSLSGVLAGASYNEQFF
d_call: TRBD2
cdr3_length: 19
v_call: TRBV7-8

cdr3_aa: CASSWDRDTEQFF
d_call: TRBD1
cdr3_length: 13
v_call: TRBV5-1

cdr3_aa: CASSPMGSRAEGAFF
d_call: -
cdr3_length: 15
v_call: TRBV6-6

cdr3_aa: CASKLTGGTGGYTF
d_call: TRBD1
cdr3_length: 14
v_call: TRBV19

cdr3_aa: CASSPYRGYEQYF
d_call: -
cdr3_length: 13
v_call: TRBV6-5

cdr3_aa: CASNSPGQGRIYF
d_call: TRBD1
cdr3_length: 13
v_call: TRBV6-5

cdr3_aa: CASSLLIRTDSQETQYF
d_call: -
cdr3_length: 17
v_call: TRBV23-1

cdr3_aa: CASRPSGGRSYEQYF
d_call: TRBD2
cdr3_length: 15
v_call: TRBV7-9

cdr3_aa: CASSGTGGWPQHF
d_call: -
cdr3_length: 13
v_call: TRBV19

cdr3_aa: CASSKAEGRESKNEQYF
d_call: -
cdr3_length: 17
v_call: TRBV21-1

cdr3_aa: CASSLGLAGNTDTQYF
d_call: TRBD2
cdr3_length: 16
v_call: TRBV5-8

cdr3_aa: CASSPAQRSNQPQHF
d_call: -
cdr3_length: 15
v_call: TRBV18

cdr3_aa: CASSLSRAAFF
d_call: -
cdr3_length: 11
v_call: TRBV28

cdr3_aa: CASTPRSGQGAGAKNIQYF
d_call: TRBD1
cdr3_length: 19
v_call: TRBV7-2

cdr3_aa: CASSSAGGRAWYNEQFF
d_call: TRBD2
cdr3_length: 17
v_call: TRBV27